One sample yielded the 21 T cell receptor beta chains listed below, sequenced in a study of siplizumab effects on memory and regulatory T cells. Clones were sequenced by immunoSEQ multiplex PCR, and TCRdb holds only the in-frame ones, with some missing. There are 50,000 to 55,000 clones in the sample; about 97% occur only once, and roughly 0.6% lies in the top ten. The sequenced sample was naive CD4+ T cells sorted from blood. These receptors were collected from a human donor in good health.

CDR3 bases: TGTGCCAGCAGCTTATACGGATACTACGAGCAGTACTTC. It is translated as CASSLYGYYEQYF. This chain links TRBV5-5 with TRBJ2-7, with D uncertain. Germline-derived CDR1 and CDR2 are SGHKS and YYEKEE (reference sequence). V was shortened by 2 bases and J by 3 bases, with 9 bases between the two germline ends. The CDR3 contains 13 residues.

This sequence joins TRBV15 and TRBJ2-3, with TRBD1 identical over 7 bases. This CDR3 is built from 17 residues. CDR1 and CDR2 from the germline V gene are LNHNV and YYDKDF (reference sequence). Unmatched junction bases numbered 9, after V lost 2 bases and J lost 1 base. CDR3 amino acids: CATSRPNYRGGTDTQYF. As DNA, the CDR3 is TGTGCCACCAGCAGACCCAACTACAGGGGTGGCACAGATACGCAGTATTTT.

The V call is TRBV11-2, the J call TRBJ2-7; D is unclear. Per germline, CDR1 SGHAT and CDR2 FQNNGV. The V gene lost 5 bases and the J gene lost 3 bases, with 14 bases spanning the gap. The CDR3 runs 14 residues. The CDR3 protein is CASSPRHLYYEQYF. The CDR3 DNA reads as TGTGCCAGCAGCCCTCGACACCTTTACTACGAGCAGTACTTC.

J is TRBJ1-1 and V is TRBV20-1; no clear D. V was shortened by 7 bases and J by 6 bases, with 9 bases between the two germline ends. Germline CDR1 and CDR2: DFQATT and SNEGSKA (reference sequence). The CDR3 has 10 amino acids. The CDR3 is CSVRHPEAFF. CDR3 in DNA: TGCAGTGTGCGTCACCCTGAAGCTTTCTTT.

The CDR3 loop reads CASSLAPGQGTGTF. The CDR3 nucleotides are TGTGCCAGCAGCTTAGCCCCGGGACAGGGTACAGGCACCTTC. This chain uses TRBV7-9 with TRBJ1-2; 9 bases match TRBD1. With 0 bases clipped from V and 13 bases from J, the junction kept 9 bases outside the gene matches. The germline V gene encodes CDR1 SEHNR and CDR2 FQNEAQ (reference sequence). This CDR3 has 14 amino acids.

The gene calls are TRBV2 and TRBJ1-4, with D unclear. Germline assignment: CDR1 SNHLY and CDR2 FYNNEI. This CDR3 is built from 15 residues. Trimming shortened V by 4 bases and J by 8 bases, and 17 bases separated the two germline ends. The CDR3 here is CASSGLGMGSEKLFF. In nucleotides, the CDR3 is TGTGCCAGCAGTGGTCTGGGGATGGGCTCCGAAAAACTGTTTTTT. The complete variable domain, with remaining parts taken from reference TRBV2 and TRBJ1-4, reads EPEVTQTPSHQVTQMGQEVILRCVPISNHLYFYWYRQILGQKVEFLVSFYNNEISEKSEIFDDQFSVERPDGSNFTLKIRSTKLEDSAMYFCASSGLGMGSEKLFFGSGTQLSVL.

The CDR3 loop reads CSVEHLLHGYTF. The CDR3 DNA is TGCAGCGTTGAACACCTTCTTCATGGCTACACCTTC. The rearrangement joins TRBV29-1 to TRBJ1-2; unclear D gene. The CDR3 is made up of 12 amino acids. CDR1 is SQVTM, CDR2 ANQGSEA, per germline. Trimming shortened V by 2 bases and J by 6 bases, and 10 bases separated the two germline ends.

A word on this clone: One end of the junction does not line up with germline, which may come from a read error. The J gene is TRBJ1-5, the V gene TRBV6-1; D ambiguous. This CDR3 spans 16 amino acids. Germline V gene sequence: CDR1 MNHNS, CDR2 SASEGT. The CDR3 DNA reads TGTGCCGGCAGTGAAGGGCGACTTGGGAGCAATCAGCCCCAGCATTTT. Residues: CAGSEGRLGSNQPQHF.

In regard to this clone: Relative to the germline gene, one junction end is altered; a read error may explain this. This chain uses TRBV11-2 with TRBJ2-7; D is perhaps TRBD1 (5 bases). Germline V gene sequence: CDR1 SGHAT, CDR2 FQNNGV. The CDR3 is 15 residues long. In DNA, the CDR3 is TGTGCCAGCAGTTTAGGCGTTTCCAGGGACTACGAGCAGTACTTC. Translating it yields CASSLGVSRDYEQYF.

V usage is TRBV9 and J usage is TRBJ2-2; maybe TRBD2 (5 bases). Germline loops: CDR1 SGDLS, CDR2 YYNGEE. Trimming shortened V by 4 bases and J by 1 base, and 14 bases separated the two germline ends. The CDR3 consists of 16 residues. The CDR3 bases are TGTGCCAGCAGCCCCCGTGTCCGGGAGAACACCGGGGAGCTGTTTTTT. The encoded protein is CASSPRVRENTGELFF.

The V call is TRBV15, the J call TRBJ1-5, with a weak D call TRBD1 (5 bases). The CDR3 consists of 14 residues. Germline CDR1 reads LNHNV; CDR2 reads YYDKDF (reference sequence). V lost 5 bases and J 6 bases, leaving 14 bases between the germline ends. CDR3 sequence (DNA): TGTGCCACCAGCTTGACACAGGCCCTTCAGCCCCAGCATTTT. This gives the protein CATSLTQALQPQHF.

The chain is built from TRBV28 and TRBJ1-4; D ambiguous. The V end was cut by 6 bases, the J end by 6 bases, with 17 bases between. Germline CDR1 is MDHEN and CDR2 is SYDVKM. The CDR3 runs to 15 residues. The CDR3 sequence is CASSHSTPGDEKLFF. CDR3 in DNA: TGTGCCAGCAGCCATTCGACCCCTGGGGATGAAAAACTGTTTTTT.

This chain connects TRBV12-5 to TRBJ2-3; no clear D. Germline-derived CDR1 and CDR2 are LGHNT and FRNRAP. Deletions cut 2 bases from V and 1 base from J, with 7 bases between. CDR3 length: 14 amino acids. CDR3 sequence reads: CASGLSGGTDTQYF. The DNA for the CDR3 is TGTGCTAGTGGTTTGAGTGGGGGCACAGATACGCAGTATTTT.

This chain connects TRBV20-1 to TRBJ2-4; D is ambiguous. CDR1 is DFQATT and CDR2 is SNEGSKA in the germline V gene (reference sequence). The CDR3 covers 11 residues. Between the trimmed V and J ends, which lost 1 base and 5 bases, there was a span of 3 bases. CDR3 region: CSARGQNIQYF. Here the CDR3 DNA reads TGCAGTGCTAGAGGGCAAAACATTCAGTACTTC.

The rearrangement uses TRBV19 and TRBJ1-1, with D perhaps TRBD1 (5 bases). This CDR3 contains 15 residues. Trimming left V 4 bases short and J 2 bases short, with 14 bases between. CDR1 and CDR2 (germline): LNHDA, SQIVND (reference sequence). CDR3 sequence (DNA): TGTGCCAGTAGTAGGGGTTGGAGGGGTAACACTGAAGCTTTCTTT. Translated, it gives CASSRGWRGNTEAFF. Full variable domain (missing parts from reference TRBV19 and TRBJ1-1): DGGITQSPKYLFRKEGQNVTLSCEQNLNHDAMYWYRQDPGQGLRLIYYSQIVNDFQKGDIAEGYSVSREKKESFPLTVTSAQKNPTAFYLCASSRGWRGNTEAFFGQGTRLTVV.

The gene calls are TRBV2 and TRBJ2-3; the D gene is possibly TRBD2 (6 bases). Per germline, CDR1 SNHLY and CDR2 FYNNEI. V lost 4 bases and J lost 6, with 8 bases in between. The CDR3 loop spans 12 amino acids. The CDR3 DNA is TGTGCCAGCAGTGGTCTAGCGGATACGCAGTATTTT. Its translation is CASSGLADTQYF.

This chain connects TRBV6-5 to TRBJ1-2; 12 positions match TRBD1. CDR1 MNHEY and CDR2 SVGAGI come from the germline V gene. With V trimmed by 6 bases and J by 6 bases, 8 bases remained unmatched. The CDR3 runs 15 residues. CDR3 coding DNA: TGTGCCAGCAGGATGGGACAGGGGGCACTGGATGGCTACACCTTC. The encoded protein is CASRMGQGALDGYTF.

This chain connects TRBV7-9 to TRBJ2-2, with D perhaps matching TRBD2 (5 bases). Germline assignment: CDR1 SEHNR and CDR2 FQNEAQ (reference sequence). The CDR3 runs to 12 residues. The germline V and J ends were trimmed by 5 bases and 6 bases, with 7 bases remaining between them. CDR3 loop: CASSISAGELFF. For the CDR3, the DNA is TGTGCCAGCAGCATTAGCGCCGGGGAGCTGTTTTTT.

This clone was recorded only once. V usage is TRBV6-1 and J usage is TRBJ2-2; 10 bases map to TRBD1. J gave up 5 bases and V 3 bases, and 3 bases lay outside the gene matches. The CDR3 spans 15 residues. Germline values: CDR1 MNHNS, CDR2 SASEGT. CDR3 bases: TGTGCCAGCAGTGACAGGACAGGGGGAACCGGGGAGCTGTTTTTT. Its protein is CASSDRTGGTGELFF.

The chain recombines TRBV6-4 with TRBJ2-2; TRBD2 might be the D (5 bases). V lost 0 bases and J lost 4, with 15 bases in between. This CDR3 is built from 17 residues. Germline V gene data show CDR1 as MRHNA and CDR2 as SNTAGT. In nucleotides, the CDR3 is TGTGCCAGCAGTGACTCGAACTACGGGGTTAGCACCGGGGAGCTGTTTTTT. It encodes CASSDSNYGVSTGELFF.

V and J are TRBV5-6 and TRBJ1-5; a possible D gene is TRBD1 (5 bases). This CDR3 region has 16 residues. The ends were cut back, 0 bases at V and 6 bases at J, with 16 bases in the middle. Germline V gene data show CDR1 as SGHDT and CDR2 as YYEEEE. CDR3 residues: CASSLAGGMSGQPQHF. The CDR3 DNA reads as TGTGCCAGCAGCTTGGCCGGGGGAATGTCGGGTCAGCCCCAGCATTTT.